Below, 21 T cell receptor beta chains from the same sample are listed, as sequenced in a study of T cells after yellow fever vaccination. TCRdb re-analysed the 5' RACE reads in MiXCR, keeping a single row per CDR3 protein. The table records hundreds of thousands of distinct CDR3 sequences, roughly 20% of them present only once. Here the sequenced sample was PBMCs, taken before the yellow fever booster vaccination. The receptors originated from a man aged 18 to 29 who received the YFV17D yellow fever vaccine.

The table lists this clonotype with many counts. The rearrangement links TRBV4-3 to TRBJ1-6, with D perhaps TRBD1 (5 bases). The CDR3 has 15 amino acids. The germline V gene encodes CDR1 LGHNA and CDR2 YSLEER. V dropped 1 base and J dropped 7 bases, with 11 bases sitting between them. The CDR3 loop is CASSQGGGINSPLHF. CDR3 DNA: TGCGCCAGCAGCCAAGGTGGGGGGATAAATTCACCCCTCCACTTT.

J is TRBJ2-6 and V is TRBV7-2, with D unresolved. Germline V gives CDR1 SGHTA, CDR2 FQGNSA. The CDR3 loop spans 16 amino acids. V was clipped by 5 bases and J by 4 bases, with 15 bases between them. CDR3 DNA sequence: TGTGCCAGCAGCCCTGACGGATCAGCAGGGGCCAACGTCCTGACTTTC. Protein sequence: CASSPDGSAGANVLTF.

This clonotype was counted a few times. J is TRBJ2-7 and V is TRBV5-5, with TRBD1 matching over 7 bases. Per the germline V gene, CDR1 is SGHKS and CDR2 is YYEKEE (reference sequence). The CDR3 is 15 residues long. J gave up 1 base and V 1 base, and 5 bases lay outside the gene matches. CDR3 sequence reads: CASSLSGQRSYEQYF. The CDR3 nucleotides are TGTGCCAGCAGCTTGTCGGGACAGCGGTCCTACGAGCAGTACTTC.

The rearrangement uses TRBV27 and TRBJ2-6, with a tentative D call TRBD1 (5 bases). This CDR3 is 16 amino acids long. Trimming pared 6 bases from V and 2 bases from J, leaving 14 bases between. Germline V lookup: CDR1 MNHEY, CDR2 SMNVEV (reference sequence). Written as DNA, the CDR3 is TGTGCCAGCAGGCCAGCCACAGGCGCTGGGGCCAACGTCCTGACTTTC. This gives the protein CASRPATGAGANVLTF. Variable domain in full (rest from reference TRBV27 and TRBJ2-6): EAQVTQNPRYLITVTGKKLTVTCSQNMNHEYMSWYRQDPGLGLRQIYYSMNVEVTDKGDVPEGYKVSRKEKRNFPLILESPSPNQTSLYFCASRPATGAGANVLTFGAGSRLTVL.

The chain employs TRBV12-3 or TRBV12-4 and TRBJ1-4; D is unresolved. CDR3 length: 15 residues. The ends were cut back, 3 bases at V and 6 bases at J, with 14 bases in the middle. CDR3 DNA sequence: TGTGCCAGCAGTTTCACGCGGGCGAGGGATGAAAAACTGTTTTTT. Its protein product is CASSFTRARDEKLFF.

The CDR3 here is CAIRSAGSYEQYV. The CDR3 DNA is TGTGCCATCAGGTCCGCGGGATCCTACGAGCAGTACGTC. V is TRBV10-3 and J is TRBJ2-7; TRBD2 might be the D (6 bases). Looked up from germline, CDR1 is ENHRY and CDR2 is SYGVKD. The V end lost 6 bases, the J end lost 1 base, and 10 bases lay between the germline ends. This CDR3 is built from 13 residues.

This clonotype was detected only a few times. The rearrangement links TRBV4-2 to TRBJ2-5, with D perhaps TRBD1 (6 bases). This CDR3 region has 15 residues. Germline-derived CDR1 and CDR2 are LGHNA and YNFKEQ. With 4 bases removed from V and 1 base from J, the gap between germline ends came to 13 bases. CDR3 sequence: CASSLGGRTQETQYF. The DNA of the CDR3 is TGTGCCAGCAGCCTAGGGGGTAGGACCCAAGAGACCCAGTACTTC.

The sample holds a few counts of this clonotype. The chain has TRBV6-5 and TRBJ1-4; D call uncertain. Germline-derived CDR1 and CDR2 are MNHEY and SVGAGI. Trimming shortened V by 2 bases and J by 8 bases, and 12 bases separated the two germline ends. CDR3 size: 14 residues. CDR3 sequence (DNA): TGTGCCAGCAGTTACGGGGAGCCTCCAGAAAAACTGTTTTTT. Its protein is CASSYGEPPEKLFF.

The rearrangement links TRBV7-9 to TRBJ1-2, with D perhaps TRBD1 (5 bases). The length of the CDR3 is 11 residues. Trimming removed 4 bases at V and 7 bases at J, with 7 bases between. Germline assignment: CDR1 SEHNR and CDR2 FQNEAQ (reference sequence). CDR3 sequence: CASSSTVGYTF. The CDR3 bases are TGTGCCAGCAGCTCGACAGTTGGCTACACCTTC.

This clonotype was counted ten times or more. The chain uses TRBV12-3 or TRBV12-4 and TRBJ2-5; D is uncertain. V was cut by 3 bases and J by 7 bases, with 12 bases left in between. The CDR3 loop spans 13 amino acids. CDR3 sequence: CASSFAASGTQYF. CDR3 nucleotide sequence: TGTGCCAGCAGTTTCGCAGCGTCGGGGACCCAGTACTTC.

This clonotype was counted between two and nine times. The V and J genes are TRBV20-1 and TRBJ2-1; 9 bases match TRBD1. The V and J ends lost 7 bases and 8 bases, in that order; junction bases with no gene match: 15. The CDR3 is 15 residues long. Germline-derived CDR1 and CDR2 are DFQATT and SNEGSKA (reference sequence). CDR3 coding DNA: TGCAGTGAAAAATCGGGACAGGGTAATTTGGATGAGCAGTTCTTC. Translation gives CSEKSGQGNLDEQFF.

The DNA for the CDR3 is TGTGCCAGCAGTTGGTACCAGGGAGGGGTGAACACTGAAGCTTTCTTT. It codes for CASSWYQGGVNTEAFF. V usage is TRBV6-5 and J usage is TRBJ1-1; D perhaps matches TRBD1 (5 bases). CDR1 and CDR2 (germline): MNHEY, SVGAGI. Trimming took 4 bases from V and 0 from J, leaving 15 bases between them. The CDR3 runs to 16 residues.

The V gene is TRBV5-6, the J gene TRBJ1-2, with a tentative D call TRBD1 (6 bases). Trimming stripped 4 bases from V and 1 base from J, with 17 bases between. The CDR3 is made up of 16 amino acids. Per the germline V gene, CDR1 is SGHDT and CDR2 is YYEEEE. As DNA, the CDR3 is TGTGCCAGCAGCAAAGGACAGCCGGCGTTTAACTATGGCTACACCTTC. Residues: CASSKGQPAFNYGYTF. The full variable domain, with the rest looked up from reference TRBV5-6 and TRBJ1-2, is DAGVTQSPTHLIKTRGQQVTLRCSPKSGHDTVSWYQQALGQGPQFIFQYYEEEERQRGNFPDRFSGHQFPNYSSELNVNALLLGDSALYLCASSKGQPAFNYGYTFGSGTRLTVV.

This clonotype came up once. The DNA of the CDR3 is TGTGCCACCAGTGATGCCGCTAGCGACGTTGAGCAGTTCTTC. Protein: CATSDAASDVEQFF. V usage is TRBV24-1 and J usage is TRBJ2-1; TRBD2 is a possible D gene (6 bases). The CDR3 sequence is 14 residues long. CDR1 and CDR2 (germline): KGHDR, SFDVKD. The V end lost 3 bases, the J end lost 9 bases, and 14 bases lay between the germline ends.

The chain joins TRBV2 to TRBJ2-1, with TRBD2 identical over 9 bases. Germline V gene data show CDR1 as SNHLY and CDR2 as FYNNEI. The length of the CDR3 is 16 residues. V dropped 5 bases and J dropped 6; count of bases not matched to a gene: 11. The CDR3, as DNA: TGTGCCAGCAGTTCCGAGCGGAGCGGGGGGAGCAATGAGCAGTTCTTC. Amino acids: CASSSERSGGSNEQFF.

This clonotype was seen a few times. The genes are TRBV7-9 and TRBJ2-3; 7 bases are a match to TRBD2. Unmatched junction bases numbered 10, after V lost 5 bases and J lost 14 bases. The CDR3 totals 12 residues. Germline lookup yields CDR1 SEHNR and CDR2 FQNEAQ (reference sequence). CDR3 sequence (DNA): TGTGCCAGCAGCGCGGACCGGGGGGTTCCGTATTTT. The encoded protein is CASSADRGVPYF.

This clonotype appeared a few times. The chain carries TRBV7-9 and TRBJ2-1, with D hard to call. Deletions cut 2 bases from V and 6 bases from J, with 5 bases between. This CDR3 has 12 amino acids. Germline-derived CDR1 and CDR2 are SEHNR and FQNEAQ (reference sequence). CDR3 nucleotide sequence: TGTGCCAGCAGCTTATGGGCCAATGAGCAGTTCTTC. Its translation is CASSLWANEQFF.

This clonotype was seen a handful of times. The chain is built from TRBV7-2 and TRBJ2-7, with 8 bases identical to TRBD1. This CDR3 contains 13 residues. The germline CDR1 and CDR2 sequences are SGHTA and FQGNSA. The V and J ends lost 4 bases and 5 bases, in that order; junction bases with no gene match: 4. The CDR3 protein is CASSSDRGNEQYV. The CDR3 DNA reads as TGTGCCAGCAGCTCCGACAGGGGTAACGAGCAGTACGTC.

This clonotype was counted between two and nine times. This chain links TRBV12-3 or TRBV12-4 with TRBJ1-5; a weak D match, TRBD1 (5 bases). This CDR3 contains 17 residues. Trimming removed 6 bases from V and 5 bases from J, with 23 bases in between. The CDR3, as DNA: TGTGCCAGCAGCCTCGGGGCCATGCCTAGCCCCCATCAGCCCCAGCATTTT. Protein product: CASSLGAMPSPHQPQHF.

V gene TRBV5-1 combines with J gene TRBJ2-3; D remains unclear. The V gene's germline CDR1 is SGHRS and CDR2 YFSETQ. Deletions cut 1 base from V and 6 bases from J, with 9 bases between. This CDR3 contains 13 residues. The CDR3 sequence is CASSLIPEDTQYF. DNA of the CDR3: TGCGCCAGCAGCTTGATTCCCGAGGATACGCAGTATTTT.

This clonotype was detected ten times or more. CDR3 protein: CASSTGKNTEAFF. CDR3 bases: TGTGCCAGCAGTACCGGGAAGAACACTGAAGCTTTCTTT. The V and J genes are TRBV27 and TRBJ1-1; D gene uncertain. Germline CDR1 is MNHEY and CDR2 is SMNVEV (reference sequence). The CDR3 runs 13 residues. Trimming cost V 5 bases and J 1 base, with 8 bases left between them.